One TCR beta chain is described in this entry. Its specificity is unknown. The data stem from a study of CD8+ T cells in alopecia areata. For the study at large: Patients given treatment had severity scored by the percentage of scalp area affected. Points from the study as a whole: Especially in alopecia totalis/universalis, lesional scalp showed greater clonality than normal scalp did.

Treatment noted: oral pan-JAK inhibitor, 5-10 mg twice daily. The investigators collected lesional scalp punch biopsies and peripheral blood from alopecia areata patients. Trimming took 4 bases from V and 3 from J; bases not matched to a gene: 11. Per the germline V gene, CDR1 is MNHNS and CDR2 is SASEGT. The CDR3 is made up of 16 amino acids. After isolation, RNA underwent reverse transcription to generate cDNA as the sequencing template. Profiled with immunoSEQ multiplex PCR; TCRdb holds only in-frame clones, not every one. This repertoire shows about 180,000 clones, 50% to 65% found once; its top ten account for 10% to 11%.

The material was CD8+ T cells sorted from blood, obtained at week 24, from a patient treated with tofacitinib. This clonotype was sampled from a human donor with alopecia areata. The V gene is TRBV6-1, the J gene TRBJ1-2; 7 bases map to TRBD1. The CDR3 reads CASSVSDRAVDYGYTF. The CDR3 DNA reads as TGTGCCAGCAGTGTATCAGACAGGGCAGTGGACTATGGCTACACCTTC.